This TCR beta chain was identified during a study of CD8 T cells in ankylosing spondylitis (TCRdb year 2017). General notes on the study: The study set out to find disease-linked TCR variants by profiling T cell receptor beta repertoires in ankylosing spondylitis patients and healthy donors. The whole study cohort included over a hundred healthy donors and 25 ankylosing spondylitis patients. Peripheral blood was sampled, and synovial fluid was additionally collected from ankylosing spondylitis patients. Results the study describes overall, beyond this receptor: Some motif variants were previously reported in synovial fluid and blood of reactive arthritis patients, suggesting common disease-initiation mechanisms. Blood from ankylosing spondylitis patients appeared to be characterized by a TCR beta motif composed of 7 to 9 highly homologous amino acid variants. The disease-linked clones were reported as significantly enriched in matched synovial fluid samples from ankylosing spondylitis patients. A CD8+ phenotype was shown by the disease-linked clones, which were found at relatively low frequencies in peripheral blood.

CDR1 and CDR2, per the germline V gene, are ENHRY and SYGVKD. Trimmed from V: 9 bases; trimmed from J: 4 bases; junction bases lacking a gene match: 11. CDR3 length: 15 amino acids, cysteine to phenylalanine. The DNA shown is the 45-base CDR3, in frame from base 1. Data came from an Illumina HiSeq 2500. Quantitative 5'-RACE with molecular barcodes was used to prepare TCR beta libraries. The paper's data handling went like this. A new computational method based on a probabilistic model of VDJ rearrangement was used to identify disease-linked TCR variants. TCRdb reanalyzed the raw reads on its own, using fastp at Q25 for trimming and MiXCR for clone calling, and kept in-frame beta chains. Rows are unified per CDR3 protein, each entry keeping the most common DNA and genes. The V and J calls here are based on TCRdb, not the publication. This sample is represented by under 300,000 distinct CDR3 sequences; 15% to 20% of them were singletons. Less than 35% of the sample is taken by the ten largest.

At least ten counts were recorded for this clonotype. This clone's antigen is unknown. No per-base quality is available; no much larger clone lies one base away. This receptor chain uses TRBV10-3 and TRBJ2-3; the junction holds 9 bases that match TRBD2. This clonotype was obtained from a male donor with ankylosing spondylitis or in good health (not recorded which). Sequencing was performed on blood, either unsorted or a sorted T cell fraction (not recorded which). In nucleotide form, the sequence is TGTGCCATGGGGGAAACTAGCGGGTTCGCAGATACGCAGTATTTT. It is translated as CAMGETSGFADTQYF.